This T cell receptor beta chain was sequenced for a study of regulatory T cells in long-lasting Graves disease. For the study at large: Persistent Graves' disease required over 5 years of antithyroid drugs and positive TSH receptor antibodies.

Building the TCR beta libraries relied on iRepertoire HTBI primers, and CDR3 regions underwent Arm-PCR. Via MiXCR, TCRdb re-called the multiplex PCR reads, giving one row per CDR3 protein. Of around 450,000 distinct CDR3 sequences in the sample, about a fifth were seen once. This CDR3 has 16 residues. V was trimmed by 4 bases and J by 8 bases, leaving 18 bases between them. As to time point: persistent/refractory GD, antithyroid drugs over 5 years with positive TRAb. Following extraction of RNA from PBMCs, that RNA was used to make the TCR library. This clonotype was picked up many times. The sequence was obtained from a female donor with Graves disease. The sample in question was peripheral blood mononuclear cells (PBMCs), obtained when the disease was refractory, from a patient treated with antithyroid drugs. The J gene is TRBJ1-6, the V gene TRBV12-3 or TRBV12-4, with D unclear. CDR3 protein: CASSSPRAAGDSPLHF. The CDR3 bases are TGTGCCAGCAGTTCCCCCCGGGCCGCCGGAGATTCACCCCTCCACTTT.